This T cell receptor beta chain was sequenced for a study of cytomegalovirus exposure and HLA in healthy donors. For the study at large: The platform used for the roughly 110 validation repertoires matched that of the roughly 700 first-cohort repertoires, a later analysis reported. Study results and limitations: Among TCR sequences, most were rare, though some public TCRs appeared in many donors. Using the classifier, cytomegalovirus status was reportedly diagnosed with high specificity and sensitivity. Among the CMV-associated chains, a few were confirmed in vitro as specific for CMV antigens.

Concerning this clone: Its antigen is unidentified.

Assay used: immunoSEQ multiplex PCR; TCRdb lists only in-frame clones, some missing. The data hold about 130,000 clones, with 85% to 95% observed a single time. Germline V gene lookup returns CDR1 SGDLS and CDR2 YYNGEE. The CDR3 covers 16 residues. With V trimmed by 0 bases and J by 9 bases, 11 bases remained unmatched. The sequence was obtained from a woman aged 18-29 years in good health and CMV-seronegative. Sequencing was done on a sample of PBMCs. The V gene is TRBV9, the J gene TRBJ2-4; 8 positions agree with TRBD2. The CDR3 nucleotides read TGTGCCAGCAGCGTAGCTAGCGGGCCTTCCCTGGGCATTCAGTACTTC. Protein product: CASSVASGPSLGIQYF.